The present TCR beta chain was sequenced within a study of T cell responses to AZD1222 COVID-19 vaccine. Notes on this clone: Antigen unknown.

This CDR3 region has 13 residues. Study results and caveats: The donor group comprised mostly white British people and more females; the analysis possibly underestimated clonal diversity.

The assay was immunoSEQ multiplex PCR, and TCRdb's table has in-frame clones only and misses some. In the table there are 150,000 to 200,000 clones, 80% to 95% of which are singletons. This TCR was recovered from an adult in good health. The sequences come from peripheral blood, collected on day 0 of AZD1222 vaccination. The V and J genes are TRBV21-1 and TRBJ2-5; TRBD1 is taken as the D call from the table, unchecked against the DNA. TRBV21-1 has pseudogene status. The CDR3 is CARGDRCQETQYF. The CDR3 DNA reads as TGTGCCCGCGGGGACAGGTGCCAAGAGACCCAGTACTTC.